The sample holds one count of the clone carrying this TCR beta chain. The data belong to a study of blood T cell repertoires in COVID-19. The assay was immunoSEQ multiplex PCR, and TCRdb's table has in-frame clones only and misses some. The sample has around 200,000 clones, roughly 80% seen once. CDR3 length: 14 amino acids. V was pared by 7 bases and J by 6 bases, with 9 bases of the junction left unmatched. Germline CDR1 MDHEN, CDR2 SYDVKM. The receptor comes from a human donor in a cohort sampled during active COVID-19. Sequencing input: peripheral blood. The chain couples TRBV28 to TRBJ2-7; 10 nucleotides agree with TRBD1. The CDR3 region has the DNA TGTGCCAGCACCGATCCCGGGACAGGGGTCGAGCAGTACTTC. Translating it yields CASTDPGTGVEQYF.